The text below deals with one TCR beta chain. Its antigen is currently unknown. This sample is part of a study of cytomegalovirus exposure and HLA in healthy donors. The V end was cut by 10 bases, the J end by 3 bases, with 18 bases between. CDR1 is MNHNY and CDR2 is SVGAGI in the germline V gene (reference sequence). CDR3 length: 14 amino acids. Whole-study results and caveats: Across all donors, roughly uniform sequencing depth was an assumption of the presence/absence analyses.

Use of 60 Vbeta and 13 Jbeta primers characterized the PCR. This table comes from immunoSEQ multiplex PCR, and its TCRdb copy is limited to in-frame clones, with some not included. In the table there are roughly 180,000 clones, roughly 75% of which are singletons. Material for sequencing was PBMCs. The sequence was collected from a female donor in good health and CMV-seronegative. V usage is TRBV6-6 and J usage is TRBJ1-1; D remains unclear. For the CDR3, the DNA is TGTGCCATTACACCGGGTCAGACGGACACTGAAGCTTTCTTT. Its protein is CAITPGQTDTEAFF.